This T cell receptor (beta chain) appears in the sequencing data of a study of blood T cell repertoires in COVID-19 (dated by TCRdb to 2018 to 2020). A note on the overall study: The collaborator samples originated in the United States, Italy and Spain and spanned the acute and convalescent phases of COVID-19. The samples were drawn from the first 160 participants of the ongoing ImmuneRACE study and from 1,254 subjects provided by 6 global collaborators. Where HLA class I and class II types were available, the types were taken from metadata supplied by the sample provider, not from assay-based typing. The repertoires were released in a freely available public database intended as a resource for research on the immune response to SARS-CoV-2. The prospective study material was composed of cDNA or gDNA derived from T cells, B-cell-depleted T cells, or PBMCs. Subjects who had been exposed to COVID-19, were actively infected with it, or had recovered from it provided the deeply sampled blood TCRbeta repertoires that made up the dataset. The sample metadata nearly always contained a de-identified subject ID, COVID-19 status, age in years and sex.

From its cysteine to its phenylalanine, the CDR3 spans 18 amino acids. Of all the DNA, just the CDR3 is kept, 54 bases in frame from base 1. Trimming takes 2 bases from V and 5 bases from J, and the germline ends sit 22 bases apart. Sequences KGHSH (CDR1) and LQKENI (CDR2) are obtained from the germline V gene. This clone came up many times. Its cognate antigen has yet to be identified. Base-call qualities are not available, and no considerably larger clone is one nucleotide away. TCRbeta CDR3 regions were amplified from genomic DNA by means of the immunoSEQ Assay, a bias-controlled multiplex PCR. The original pipeline was this. Within the assay, amplification of reference gene primers was used to estimate how many nucleated cells each sample contained. Sequence reads were collapsed and filtered to measure the absolute abundance of every unique TCRbeta CDR3 rearrangement. For each sample, productive Simpson clonality was calculated as the square root of Simpson's diversity index over productive rearrangements. TCRdb limited this immuneACCESS table to in-frame rearrangements with V and J called. A share of clones is missing; checked studies link under half to unresolved V genes, and the rest is unexplained. D and trimming come from the DNA, and the V and J calls and clone size come from that table. The sample table holds a few hundred thousand clones, of which 80% to 85% were seen once. Of the sample, around 3.7% is held by the ten largest clones.

Beyond this particular receptor, the publication reports: Clinical and demographic metadata were provided uncurated, with the amount varying by source and participant.

Participants in the prospective study were enrolled through a virtual design, were aged about 18 to 89 years, and lived in approximately 25 United States geographic areas. Cohort assignment in the prospective study relied on participant-reported clinical history from a screening survey and a study questionnaire. For ImmuneRACE Cohort 3, a participant was defined as recovered based on two consecutive negative NP/OP PCR tests, clearance by a healthcare professional, or resolution of symptoms. In the prospective study, whole blood, serum and a nasopharyngeal or oropharyngeal swab were collected from each participant by mobile phlebotomists. Participants in the prospective study had the option to provide additional blood draws and questionnaires over a roughly 2-month period. Blood samples from the prospective study were shipped frozen or at room temperature prior to DNA extraction.

The rearrangement joined TRBV18 to TRBJ2-1; the D gene is possibly TRBD2, with 7 bases matching. This clonotype was sampled from a man aged 45-65 years who had recovered from COVID-19. Source material: PBMCs or T cells enriched from blood (not recorded which). The CDR3 reads as follows: CASSPGGGGGGQNNEQFF. In nucleotides, the sequence is TGTGCCAGCTCACCAGGCGGAGGTGGCGGGGGCCAAAACAATGAGCAGTTCTTC.